Given below is one T cell receptor (beta chain) in context. Germline values: CDR1 MDHEN, CDR2 SYDVKM. The CDR3 extends over 17 amino acids. J lost 9 bases, V lost 9 bases, and 18 bases had no gene match. This entry comes from a study of blood T cell repertoires in COVID-19. Overall study: Samples representing acute and convalescent COVID-19 were sourced from the United States, Italy and Spain. PBMCs, B-cell-depleted T cells, or T cells provided the cDNA or gDNA that made up the material.

Original data processing: Amplification of reference gene primers was used by the study to estimate nucleated cell counts. This table comes from immunoSEQ multiplex PCR, and its TCRdb copy is limited to in-frame clones, with some not included. That table furnishes V, J and clone size, whereas the DNA furnished D and trimming. The sample has 85,000 to 95,000 clones, 72% seen once. The TCR comes from a woman of 80 years or more with acute or convalescent COVID-19. The material sequenced was peripheral blood. The genes are TRBV28 and TRBJ2-1, with 12 bases matching TRBD1. The CDR3 coding sequence is TGTGCCAGTCTCCTCTCTGGGACAGGGGGCGCAGGGAGTGAGCAGTTCTTC. It codes for CASLLSGTGGAGSEQFF.